This T cell receptor (beta chain) was retrieved from a study of T cell responses to AZD1222 COVID-19 vaccine. Germline V gene lookup returns CDR1 SGHRS and CDR2 YFSETQ. This CDR3 has 14 residues. V shed 0 bases and J 7 bases; nucleotides not matched to a gene: 7. The repertoire was sequenced with immunoSEQ multiplex PCR; TCRdb's copy has only in-frame clones and lacks some. The repertoire consists of approximately 100,000 clones, with about 86% occurring once and the leading ten covering around 10%. The V gene is TRBV5-1, the J gene TRBJ2-7; 7 bases are shared with TRBD1. This specimen was peripheral blood, taken on day 0 of AZD1222 vaccination. The receptor comes from an adult in good health. CDR3 nucleotides: TGCGCCAGCAGCTTGGGACAGGGTCTTGGAGAGCAGTACTTC. Amino acids: CASSLGQGLGEQYF.